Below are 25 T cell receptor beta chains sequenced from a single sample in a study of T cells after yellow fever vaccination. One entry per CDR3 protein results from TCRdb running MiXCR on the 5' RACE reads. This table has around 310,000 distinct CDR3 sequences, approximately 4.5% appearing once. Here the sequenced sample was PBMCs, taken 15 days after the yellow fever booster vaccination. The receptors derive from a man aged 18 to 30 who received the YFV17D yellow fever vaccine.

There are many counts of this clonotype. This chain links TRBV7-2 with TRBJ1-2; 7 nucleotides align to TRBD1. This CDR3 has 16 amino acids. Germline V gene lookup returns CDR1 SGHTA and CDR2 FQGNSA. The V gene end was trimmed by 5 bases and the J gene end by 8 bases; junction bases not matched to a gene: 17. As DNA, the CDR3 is TGTGCCAGCAGCCGAGAATTTAGACAGGGAGGAAGCGGCTACACCTTC. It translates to CASSREFRQGGSGYTF.

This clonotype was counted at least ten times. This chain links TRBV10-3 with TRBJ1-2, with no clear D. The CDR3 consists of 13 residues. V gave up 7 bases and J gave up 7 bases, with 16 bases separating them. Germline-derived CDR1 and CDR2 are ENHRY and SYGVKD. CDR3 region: CAIIDPRSSGYTF. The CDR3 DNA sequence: TGTGCCATCATCGACCCGAGAAGCTCTGGCTACACCTTC.

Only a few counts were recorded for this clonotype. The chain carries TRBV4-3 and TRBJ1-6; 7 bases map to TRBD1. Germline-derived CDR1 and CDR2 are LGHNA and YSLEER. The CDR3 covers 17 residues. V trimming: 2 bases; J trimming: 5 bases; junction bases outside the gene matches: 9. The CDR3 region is CASSQLSGTANNSPLHF. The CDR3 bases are TGCGCCAGCAGCCAACTTTCCGGGACAGCAAATAATTCACCCCTCCACTTT.

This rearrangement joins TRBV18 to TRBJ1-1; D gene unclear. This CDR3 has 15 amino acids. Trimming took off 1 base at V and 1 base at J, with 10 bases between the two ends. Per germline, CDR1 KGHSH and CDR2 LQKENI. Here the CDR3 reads CASSPQRVPNTEAFF. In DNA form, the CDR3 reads TGTGCCAGCTCACCACAGCGGGTCCCGAACACTGAAGCTTTCTTT.

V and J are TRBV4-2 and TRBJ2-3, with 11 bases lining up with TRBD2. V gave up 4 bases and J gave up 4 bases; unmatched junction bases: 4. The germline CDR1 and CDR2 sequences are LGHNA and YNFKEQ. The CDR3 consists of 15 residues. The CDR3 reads CASSPTSGGPDTQYF. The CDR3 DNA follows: TGTGCCAGCAGCCCCACTAGCGGGGGCCCAGATACGCAGTATTTT.

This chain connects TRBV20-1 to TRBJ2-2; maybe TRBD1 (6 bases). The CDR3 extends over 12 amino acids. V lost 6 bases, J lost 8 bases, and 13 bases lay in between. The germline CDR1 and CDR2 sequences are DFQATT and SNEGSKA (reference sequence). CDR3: CSATTGLGELFF. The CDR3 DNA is TGCAGTGCCACTACAGGGCTAGGGGAGCTGTTTTTT.

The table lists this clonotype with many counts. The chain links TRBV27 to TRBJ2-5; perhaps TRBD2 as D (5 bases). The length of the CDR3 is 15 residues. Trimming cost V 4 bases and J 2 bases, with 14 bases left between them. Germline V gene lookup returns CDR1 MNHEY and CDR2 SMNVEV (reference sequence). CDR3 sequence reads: CASSSARWEQETQYF. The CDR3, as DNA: TGTGCCAGCAGTTCCGCCCGGTGGGAGCAAGAGACCCAGTACTTC.

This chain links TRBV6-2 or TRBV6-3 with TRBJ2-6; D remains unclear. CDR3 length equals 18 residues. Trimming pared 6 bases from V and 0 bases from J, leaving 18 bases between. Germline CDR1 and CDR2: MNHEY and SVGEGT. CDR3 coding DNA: TGTGCCAGCAGAACGGATAGGGTACCGTCCTCTGGGGCCAACGTCCTGACTTTC. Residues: CASRTDRVPSSGANVLTF.

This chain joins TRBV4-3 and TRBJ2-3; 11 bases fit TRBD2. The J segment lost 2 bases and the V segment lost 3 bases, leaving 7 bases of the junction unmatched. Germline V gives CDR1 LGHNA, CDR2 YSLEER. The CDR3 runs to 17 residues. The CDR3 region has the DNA TGCGCCAGCAGCCATTCCCTAGCGGGGGGAACCACAGATACGCAGTATTTT. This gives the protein CASSHSLAGGTTDTQYF.

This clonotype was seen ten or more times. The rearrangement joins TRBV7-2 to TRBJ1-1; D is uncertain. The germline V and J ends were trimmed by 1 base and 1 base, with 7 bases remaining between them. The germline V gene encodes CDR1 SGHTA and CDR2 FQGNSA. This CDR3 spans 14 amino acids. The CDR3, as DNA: TGTGCCAGCAGCTTAGTCGGCAGGAACACTGAAGCTTTCTTT. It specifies CASSLVGRNTEAFF.

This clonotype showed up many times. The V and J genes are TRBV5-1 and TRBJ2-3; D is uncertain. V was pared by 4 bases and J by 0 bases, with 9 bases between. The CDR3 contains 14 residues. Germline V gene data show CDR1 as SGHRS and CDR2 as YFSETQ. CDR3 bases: TGCGCCAGCAGCCTTGACTGGAGCACAGATACGCAGTATTTT. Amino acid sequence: CASSLDWSTDTQYF.

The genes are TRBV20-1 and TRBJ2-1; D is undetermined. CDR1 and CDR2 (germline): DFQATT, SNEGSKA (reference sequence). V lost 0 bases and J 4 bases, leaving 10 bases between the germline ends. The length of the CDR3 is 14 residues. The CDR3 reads CSAREPTRYNEQFF. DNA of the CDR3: TGCAGTGCTAGAGAACCGACCCGTTACAATGAGCAGTTCTTC.

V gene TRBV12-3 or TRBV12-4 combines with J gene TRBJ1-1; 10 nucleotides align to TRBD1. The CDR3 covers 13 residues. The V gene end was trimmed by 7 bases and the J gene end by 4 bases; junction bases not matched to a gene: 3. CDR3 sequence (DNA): TGTGCCAGCACCCGACAGGGGGCCACTGAAGCTTTCTTT. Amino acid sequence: CASTRQGATEAFF.

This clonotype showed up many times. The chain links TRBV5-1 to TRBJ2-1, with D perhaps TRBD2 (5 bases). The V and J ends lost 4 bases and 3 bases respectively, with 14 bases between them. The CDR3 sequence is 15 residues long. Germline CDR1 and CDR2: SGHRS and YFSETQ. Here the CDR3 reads CASSEGSDNYNEQFF. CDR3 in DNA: TGCGCCAGCAGCGAGGGCAGTGATAACTACAATGAGCAGTTCTTC.

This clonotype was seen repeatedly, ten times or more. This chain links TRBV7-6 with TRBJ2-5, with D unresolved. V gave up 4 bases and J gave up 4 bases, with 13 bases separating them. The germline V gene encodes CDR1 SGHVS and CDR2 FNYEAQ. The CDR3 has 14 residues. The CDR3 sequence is CASSSLVLGETQYF. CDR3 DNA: TGTGCCAGCAGCTCCCTAGTCCTGGGAGAGACCCAGTACTTC.

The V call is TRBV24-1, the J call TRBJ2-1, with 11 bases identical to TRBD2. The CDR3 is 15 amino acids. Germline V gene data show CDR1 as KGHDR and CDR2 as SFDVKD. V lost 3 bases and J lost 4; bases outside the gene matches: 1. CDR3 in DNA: TGTGCCACCAGTGATCGGACTAGCGGGTACAATGAGCAGTTCTTC. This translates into CATSDRTSGYNEQFF.

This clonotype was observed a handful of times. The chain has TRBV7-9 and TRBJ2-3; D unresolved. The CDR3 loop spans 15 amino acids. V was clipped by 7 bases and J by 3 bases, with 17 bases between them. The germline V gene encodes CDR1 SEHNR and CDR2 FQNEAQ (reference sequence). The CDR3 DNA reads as TGTGCCAGCATCCAGACCAATGAACCGACAGATACGCAGTATTTT. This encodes CASIQTNEPTDTQYF.

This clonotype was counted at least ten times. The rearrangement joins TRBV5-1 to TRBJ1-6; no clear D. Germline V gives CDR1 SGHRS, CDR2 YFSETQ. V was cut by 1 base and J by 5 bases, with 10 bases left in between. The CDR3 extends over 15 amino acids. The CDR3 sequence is CASSLSAVNNSPLHF. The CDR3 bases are TGCGCCAGCAGCTTGTCGGCAGTAAATAATTCACCCCTCCACTTT.

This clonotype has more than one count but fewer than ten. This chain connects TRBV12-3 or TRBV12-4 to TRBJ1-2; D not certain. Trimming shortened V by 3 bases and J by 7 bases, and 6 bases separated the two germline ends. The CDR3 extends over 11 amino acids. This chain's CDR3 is CASSFEGGYTF. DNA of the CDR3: TGTGCCAGCAGTTTTGAAGGTGGCTACACCTTC.

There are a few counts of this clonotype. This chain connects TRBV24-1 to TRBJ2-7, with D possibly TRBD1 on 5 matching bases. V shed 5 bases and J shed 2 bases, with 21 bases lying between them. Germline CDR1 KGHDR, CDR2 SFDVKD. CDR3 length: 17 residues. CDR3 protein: CATSGLCCRDSAYEQYV. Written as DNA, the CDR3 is TGTGCCACCAGTGGTTTATGCTGCAGGGATTCCGCCTACGAGCAGTACGTC.

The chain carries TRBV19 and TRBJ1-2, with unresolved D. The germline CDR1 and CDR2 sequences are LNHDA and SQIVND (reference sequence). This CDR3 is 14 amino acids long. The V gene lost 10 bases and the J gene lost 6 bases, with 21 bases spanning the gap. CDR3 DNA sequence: TGTGCCACCACGAGCGGCCCTCGCGGAAATGGCTACACCTTC. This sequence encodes CATTSGPRGNGYTF. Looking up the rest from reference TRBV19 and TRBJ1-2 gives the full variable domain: DGGITQSPKYLFRKEGQNVTLSCEQNLNHDAMYWYRQDPGQGLRLIYYSQIVNDFQKGDIAEGYSVSREKKESFPLTVTSAQKNPTAFYLCATTSGPRGNGYTFGSGTRLTVV.

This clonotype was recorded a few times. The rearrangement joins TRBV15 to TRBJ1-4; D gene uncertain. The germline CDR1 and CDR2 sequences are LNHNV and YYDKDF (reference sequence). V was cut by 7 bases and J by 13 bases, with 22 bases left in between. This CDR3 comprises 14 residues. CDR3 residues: CATKQESQTPILFF. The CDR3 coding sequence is TGTGCCACCAAACAAGAGAGCCAGACCCCGATACTGTTTTTT. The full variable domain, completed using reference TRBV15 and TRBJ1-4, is DAMVIQNPRYQVTQFGKPVTLSCSQTLNHNVMYWYQQKSSQAPKLLFHYYDKDFNNEADTPDNFQSRRPNTSFCFLDIRSPGLGDTAMYLCATKQESQTPILFFGSGTQLSVL.

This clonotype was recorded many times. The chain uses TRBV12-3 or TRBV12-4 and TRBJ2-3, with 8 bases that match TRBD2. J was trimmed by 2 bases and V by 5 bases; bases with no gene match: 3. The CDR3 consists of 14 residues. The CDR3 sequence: CASSPRGDTDTQYF. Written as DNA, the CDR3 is TGTGCCAGCAGTCCGCGGGGGGACACAGATACGCAGTATTTT.

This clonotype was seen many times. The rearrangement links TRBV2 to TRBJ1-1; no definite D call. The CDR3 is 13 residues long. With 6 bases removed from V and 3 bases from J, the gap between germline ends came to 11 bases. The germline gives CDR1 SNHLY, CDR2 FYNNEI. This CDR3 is CASSLDTHTEAFF. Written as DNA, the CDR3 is TGTGCCAGCAGCTTAGACACCCACACTGAAGCTTTCTTT.

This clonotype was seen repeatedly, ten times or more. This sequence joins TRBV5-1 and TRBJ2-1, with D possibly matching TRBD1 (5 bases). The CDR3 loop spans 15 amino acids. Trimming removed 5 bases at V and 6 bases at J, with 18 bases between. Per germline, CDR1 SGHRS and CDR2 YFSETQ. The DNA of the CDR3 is TGCGCCAGCAGTCAGGCGTTGGCAGGGCTCAATGAGCAGTTCTTC. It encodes CASSQALAGLNEQFF.